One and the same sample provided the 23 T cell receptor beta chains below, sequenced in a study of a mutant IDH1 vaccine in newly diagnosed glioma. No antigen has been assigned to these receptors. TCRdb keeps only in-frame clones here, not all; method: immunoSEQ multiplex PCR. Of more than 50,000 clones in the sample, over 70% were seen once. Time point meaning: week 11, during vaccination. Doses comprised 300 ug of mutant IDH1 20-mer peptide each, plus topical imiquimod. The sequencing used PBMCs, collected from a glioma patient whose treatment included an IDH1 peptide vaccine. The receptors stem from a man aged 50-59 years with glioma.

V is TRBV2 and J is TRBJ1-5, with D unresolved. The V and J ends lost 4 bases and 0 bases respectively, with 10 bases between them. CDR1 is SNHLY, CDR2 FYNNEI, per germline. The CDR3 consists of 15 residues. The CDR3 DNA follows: TGTGCCAGCAGTGTATTACAGTATAGCAATCAGCCCCAGCATTTT. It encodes CASSVLQYSNQPQHF.

CDR3 DNA: TGTGCCAGCAGTGATGGGGGTCGGACTGAAGCTTTCTTT. It codes for CASSDGGRTEAFF. The chain employs TRBV2 and TRBJ1-1, with D maybe TRBD1 (5 bases). The CDR3 contains 13 residues. V was trimmed by 3 bases and J by 5 bases, leaving 10 bases between them. Germline loops: CDR1 SNHLY, CDR2 FYNNEI.

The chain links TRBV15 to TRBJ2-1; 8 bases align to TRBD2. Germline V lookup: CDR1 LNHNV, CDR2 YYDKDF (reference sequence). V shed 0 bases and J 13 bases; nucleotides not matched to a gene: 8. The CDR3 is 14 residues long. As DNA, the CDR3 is TGTGCCACCAGCAGAGATCCAGCGGGGGTACGACAGTTCTTC. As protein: CATSRDPAGVRQFF.

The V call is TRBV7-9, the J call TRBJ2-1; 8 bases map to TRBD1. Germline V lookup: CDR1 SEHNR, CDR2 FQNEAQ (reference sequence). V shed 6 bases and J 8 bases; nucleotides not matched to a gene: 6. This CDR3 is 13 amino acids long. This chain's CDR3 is CASSPQGGHEQFF. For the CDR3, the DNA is TGTGCCAGCAGTCCACAGGGGGGCCATGAGCAGTTCTTC.

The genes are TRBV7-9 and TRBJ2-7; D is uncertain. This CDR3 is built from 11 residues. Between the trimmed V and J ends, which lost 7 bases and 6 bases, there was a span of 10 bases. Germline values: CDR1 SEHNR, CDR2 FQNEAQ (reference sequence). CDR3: CASTDQAEQYF. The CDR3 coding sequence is TGTGCCAGCACGGATCAGGCCGAGCAGTACTTC. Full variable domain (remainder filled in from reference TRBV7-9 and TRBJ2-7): DTGVSQNPRHKITKRGQNVTFRCDPISEHNRLYWYRQTLGQGPEFLTYFQNEAQLEKSRLLSDRFSAERPKGSFSTLEIQRTEQGDSAMYLCASTDQAEQYFGPGTRLTVT.

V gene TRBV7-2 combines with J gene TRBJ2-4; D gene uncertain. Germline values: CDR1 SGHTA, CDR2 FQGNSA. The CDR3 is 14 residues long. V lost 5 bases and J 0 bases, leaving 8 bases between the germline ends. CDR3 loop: CASSRRLAKNIQYF. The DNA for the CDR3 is TGTGCCAGCAGCCGCCGGCTAGCCAAAAACATTCAGTACTTC.

CDR3 residues: CASSRDRNTEAFF. Written as DNA, the CDR3 is TGCGCCAGCAGTAGGGACAGAAACACTGAAGCTTTCTTT. The rearrangement joins TRBV5-1 to TRBJ1-1, with 7 nucleotides matching TRBD1. Trimming took 5 bases from V and 2 from J; bases not matched to a gene: 3. The CDR3 is 13 residues long. Germline CDR1 SGHRS, CDR2 YFSETQ. The full variable domain, rest sourced from reference TRBV5-1 and TRBJ1-1, is KAGVTQTPRYLIKTRGQQVTLSCSPISGHRSVSWYQQTPGQGLQFLFEYFSETQRNKGNFPGRFSGRQFSNSRSEMNVSTLELGDSALYLCASSRDRNTEAFFGQGTRLTVV.

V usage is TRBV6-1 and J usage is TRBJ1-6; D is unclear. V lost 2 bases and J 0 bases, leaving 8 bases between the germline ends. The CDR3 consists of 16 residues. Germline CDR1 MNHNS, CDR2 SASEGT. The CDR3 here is CASSERWSSYNSPLHF. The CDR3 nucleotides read TGTGCCAGCAGTGAACGGTGGAGCTCCTATAATTCACCCCTCCACTTT.

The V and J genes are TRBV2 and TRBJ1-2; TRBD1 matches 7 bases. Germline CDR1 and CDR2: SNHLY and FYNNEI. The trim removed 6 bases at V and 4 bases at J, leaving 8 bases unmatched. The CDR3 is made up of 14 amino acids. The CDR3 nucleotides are TGTGCCAGCAGAAGACAGGGAGAGGGCTATGGCTACACCTTC. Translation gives CASRRQGEGYGYTF.

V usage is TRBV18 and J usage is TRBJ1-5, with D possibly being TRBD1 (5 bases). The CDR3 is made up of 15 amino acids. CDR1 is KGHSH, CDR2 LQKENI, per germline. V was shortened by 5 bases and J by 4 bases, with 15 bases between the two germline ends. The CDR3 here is CASSSQGVINQPQHF. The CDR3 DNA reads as TGTGCCAGCTCATCACAAGGGGTTATTAATCAGCCCCAGCATTTT.

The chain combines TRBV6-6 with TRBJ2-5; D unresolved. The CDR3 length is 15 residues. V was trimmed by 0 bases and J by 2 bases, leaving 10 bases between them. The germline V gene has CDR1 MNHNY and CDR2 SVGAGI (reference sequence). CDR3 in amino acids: CASSYSLTGQETQYF. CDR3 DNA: TGTGCCAGCAGTTACTCGTTGACTGGACAAGAGACCCAGTACTTC.

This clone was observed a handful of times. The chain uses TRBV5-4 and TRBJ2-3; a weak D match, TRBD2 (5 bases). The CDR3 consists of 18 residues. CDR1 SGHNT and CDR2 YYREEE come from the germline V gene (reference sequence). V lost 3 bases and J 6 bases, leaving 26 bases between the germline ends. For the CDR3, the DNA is TGTGCCAGCAGCTCCCCCGGAGGACCCACTATCAACTACGATACGCAGTATTTT. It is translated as CASSSPGGPTINYDTQYF.

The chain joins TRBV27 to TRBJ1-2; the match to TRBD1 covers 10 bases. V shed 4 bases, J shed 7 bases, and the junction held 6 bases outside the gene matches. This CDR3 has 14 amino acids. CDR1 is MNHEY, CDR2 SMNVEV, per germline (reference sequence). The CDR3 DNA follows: TGTGCCAGCAGTTCCCTGACAGGGGGCCGTGGCTACACCTTC. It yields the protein CASSSLTGGRGYTF.

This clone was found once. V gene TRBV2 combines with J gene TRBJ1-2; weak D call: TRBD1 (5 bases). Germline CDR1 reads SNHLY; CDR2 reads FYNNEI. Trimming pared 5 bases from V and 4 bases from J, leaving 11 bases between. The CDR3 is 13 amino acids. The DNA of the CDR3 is TGTGCCAGCAGTACGGGGGGAGCCTATGGCTACACCTTC. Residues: CASSTGGAYGYTF.

This chain's CDR3 is CASSLTGEYGYTF. As DNA, the CDR3 is TGTGCCAGCAGTTTAACAGGGGAGTATGGCTACACCTTC. V usage is TRBV27 and J usage is TRBJ1-2; 7 bases fit TRBD1. The CDR3 length is 13 residues. Germline V lookup: CDR1 MNHEY, CDR2 SMNVEV (reference sequence). With 2 bases clipped from V and 5 bases from J, the junction kept 2 bases outside the gene matches.

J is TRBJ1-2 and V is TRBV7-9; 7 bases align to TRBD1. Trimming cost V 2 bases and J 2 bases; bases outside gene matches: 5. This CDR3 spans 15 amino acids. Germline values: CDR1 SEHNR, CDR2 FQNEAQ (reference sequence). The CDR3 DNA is TGTGCCAGCAGCTTACTGGGACAGTTGAACTATGGCTACACCTTC. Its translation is CASSLLGQLNYGYTF.

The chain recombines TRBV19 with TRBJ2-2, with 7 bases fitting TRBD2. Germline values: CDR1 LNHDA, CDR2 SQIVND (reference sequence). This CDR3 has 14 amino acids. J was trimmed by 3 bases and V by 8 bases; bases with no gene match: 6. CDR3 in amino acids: CASSRRGDTGELFF. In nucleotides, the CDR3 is TGTGCCAGTTCGAGACGGGGGGACACCGGGGAGCTGTTTTTT.

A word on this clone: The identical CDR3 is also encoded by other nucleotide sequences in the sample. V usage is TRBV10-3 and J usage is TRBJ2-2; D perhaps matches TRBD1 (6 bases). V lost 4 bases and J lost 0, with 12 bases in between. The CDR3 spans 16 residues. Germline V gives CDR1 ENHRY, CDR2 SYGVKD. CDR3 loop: CAISARDTTNTGELFF. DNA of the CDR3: TGTGCCATCAGTGCCAGGGACACTACGAACACCGGGGAGCTGTTTTTT.

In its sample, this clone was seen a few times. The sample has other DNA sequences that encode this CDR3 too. The CDR3 DNA reads TGTGCCAGCAGTGAACTGTCGAACACTGAAGCTTTCTTT. This sequence encodes CASSELSNTEAFF. The chain links TRBV2 to TRBJ1-1; D call uncertain. Trimming shortened V by 2 bases and J by 1 base, and 5 bases separated the two germline ends. Germline CDR1 and CDR2: SNHLY and FYNNEI. The CDR3 has 13 residues.

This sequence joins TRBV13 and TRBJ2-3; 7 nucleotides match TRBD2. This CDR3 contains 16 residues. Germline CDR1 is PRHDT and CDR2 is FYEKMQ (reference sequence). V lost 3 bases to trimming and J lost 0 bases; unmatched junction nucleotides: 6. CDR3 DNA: TGTGCCAGCAGCTTCCTAGCGGCGATTAGCACAGATACGCAGTATTTT. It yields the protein CASSFLAAISTDTQYF.

DNA of the CDR3: TGTGCCAGCAGCTCAGGACAGCTCTATGGCTACACCTTC. Protein: CASSSGQLYGYTF. The chain joins TRBV7-2 to TRBJ1-2; maybe TRBD1 (6 bases). The CDR3 covers 13 residues. Trimming shortened V by 4 bases and J by 4 bases, and 10 bases separated the two germline ends. Germline CDR1 SGHTA, CDR2 FQGNSA.

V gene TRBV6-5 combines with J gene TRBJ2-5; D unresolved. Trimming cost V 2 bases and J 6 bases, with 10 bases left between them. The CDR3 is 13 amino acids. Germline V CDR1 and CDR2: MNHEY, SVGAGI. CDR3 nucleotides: TGTGCCAGCAGTTACACCAGGTGGCAGACCCAGTACTTC. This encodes CASSYTRWQTQYF.

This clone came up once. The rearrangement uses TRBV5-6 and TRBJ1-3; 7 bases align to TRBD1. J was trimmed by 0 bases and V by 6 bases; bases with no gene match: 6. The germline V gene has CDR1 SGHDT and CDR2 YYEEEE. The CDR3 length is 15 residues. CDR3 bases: TGTGCCAGCACCGGAGGGGGCTTCTCTGGAAACACCATATATTTT. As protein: CASTGGGFSGNTIYF.